This T cell receptor (beta chain) is drawn from a study of glioma-infiltrating T cells after dendritic cell vaccination (dated by TCRdb to 2016 to 2017). The study in broad terms: A cohort of 15 or so glioblastoma patients from Phase I and II dendritic cell vaccination trials was included, of whom 9 were newly diagnosed and 6 had recurrent disease. The vaccine consisted of monocyte-derived dendritic cells cultured about 7 days with IL-4 and GM-CSF, then pulsed overnight with autologous tumor lysate. Survival after dendritic cell vaccination was correlated with TCR sequencing metrics, including TIL content and tumor-blood repertoire overlap. Each patient got three intradermal injections of the dendritic cell vaccine, spaced at biweekly intervals, in the arm below the axilla. Patients received autologous tumor lysate-pulsed dendritic cell vaccination between about 2003 and 2013. In glioblastoma patients vaccinated with dendritic cells, deep sequencing of TCR beta CDR3 regions served to measure the amount of tumor-infiltrating lymphocytes and to compare repertoires between tumor and blood. Overall study outcomes, separate from this receptor: The three-group TCR overlap response model was described as speculative and requiring prospective validation. Higher estimated pretreatment TIL content predicted longer time to progression and overall survival after dendritic cell vaccination. The cohort was small and heterogeneous, only a few patients had full blood and tumor sets, and even fewer had initial-recurrent tumor pairs. TCR clonality showed no direct relationship with survival, which suggests that a diverse polyclonal response may be important.

This specimen's time point label, interpreted: after dendritic cell vaccination, including at tumor progression/relapse. To be selected, patients needed enough residual fresh-frozen tumor tissue and more than two years of available survival data. An isocitrate dehydrogenase mutation was not carried by any of the glioblastoma patients, although molecular status was otherwise variable. PBMC were collected before vaccination, two weeks after the third vaccination, and at tumor progression if progression occurred. The Qiagen DNeasy Blood extraction Kit was used to extract genomic DNA. CDR1 SGHDT and CDR2 YYEEEE were looked up in the germline V gene. Trimming takes 2 bases from V and 8 bases from J, and the germline ends sit 11 bases apart. Counted from cysteine to phenylalanine, this CDR3 has 14 amino acids. The read is trimmed to its CDR3 DNA, 42 bases read in frame from base 1. About this clone: Its cognate antigen has yet to be identified. No much larger clonotype is one base removed from it; base qualities were not supplied.

The immunoSEQ assay amplified TCRB CDR3 regions from roughly 2 micrograms of genomic DNA, or from all available DNA when less than that amount was available. Multiplex PCR used 60 forward primers for TCR V beta segments and 13 reverse primers for J beta segments. To estimate the number of reads per starting template, synthetic control templates were added to each sample at limiting dilution. The Illumina HiSeq System generated sequencing reads of 87 bp. The study's processing was this. To remove PCR and sequencing errors, closely related sequences were merged with a nearest neighbor algorithm. TCR overlap was defined as the percentage of unique tumor TCR beta sequences that were also found in the peripheral blood of the same patient. TCRdb holds this immuneACCESS table with in-frame rearrangements only. Some clones are missing; in checked studies, unresolved V genes explain under half, and the rest has no known cause. V and J calls and clone size are given by that table; D and trimming were obtained from the DNA. This sample holds fewer than 85,000 clones; more than 75% were observed only once. Jointly, the top ten make up approximately 2% of the sample.

This clonotype was sampled from a human donor with glioblastoma. Specimen: blood, collected after dendritic cell vaccination. The chain employs TRBV5-6 and TRBJ1-6; TRBD1 is perhaps the D gene, given 5 matching bases. This receptor has the CDR3 CASSFPPGDSPLHF. The DNA sequence reads TGTGCCAGCAGCTTCCCACCGGGGGATTCACCCCTCCACTTT.